The 10 T cell receptor beta chains presented below share a single source sample, sequenced in a study of cytomegalovirus exposure and HLA in healthy donors. PCR used 60 Vbeta primers and 13 Jbeta primers. Some clones are missing from TCRdb's copy, which holds only in-frame ones; the method was immunoSEQ multiplex PCR. Seen here are under 200,000 clones, roughly 13% observed once, and the top ten hold approximately 8.3%. Sequences were obtained from PBMCs. All receptors derive from a man over 45 in good health and CMV-seropositive.

The chain recombines TRBV5-1 with TRBJ1-2; TRBD1 agrees at 8 bases. Looked up from germline, CDR1 is SGHRS and CDR2 is YFSETQ. With V trimmed by 0 bases and J by 7 bases, 8 bases remained unmatched. The CDR3 has 15 residues. CDR3 protein: CASSLVAGGAVGYTF. Written as DNA, the CDR3 is TGCGCCAGCAGCTTGGTCGCAGGGGGCGCGGTTGGCTACACCTTC.

The chain is built from TRBV21-1 and TRBJ2-1; the table names TRBD2, a call not compared with the DNA. TRBV21-1 is deemed a pseudogene. The CDR3 is made up of 11 amino acids. This chain's CDR3 is CASSNVNEQFF. In nucleotides, the CDR3 is TGTGCCAGCAGCAATGTAAATGAGCAGTTCTTC.

This clone was observed once. The rearrangement links TRBV6-6 to TRBJ2-7; 8 bases are a match to TRBD1. Germline-derived CDR1 and CDR2 are MNHNY and SVGAGI (reference sequence). This CDR3 comprises 16 residues. V gave up 5 bases and J gave up 0 bases; unmatched junction bases: 9. CDR3 DNA sequence: TGTGCCAGCAGTCAAACCAGGGGGCCCAGCTCCTACGAGCAGTACGTC. Amino acid sequence: CASSQTRGPSSYEQYV.

The J gene is TRBJ1-2, the V gene TRBV5-1; no clear D. The CDR3 is made up of 15 amino acids. V shed 7 bases and J shed 8 bases, with 24 bases lying between them. Germline CDR1 reads SGHRS; CDR2 reads YFSETQ. In DNA form, the CDR3 reads TGCGCCAGCTGGGAGTCCGGACGCGATCGAACCGGCTACACCTTC. It encodes CASWESGRDRTGYTF.

On this clone itself: Different DNA sequences within this sample yield the same CDR3. The gene calls are TRBV5-6 and TRBJ2-7, with TRBD1 matching 11 bases. CDR1 SGHDT and CDR2 YYEEEE come from the germline V gene. CDR3 length: 14 amino acids. The ends lost 4 bases at V and 7 bases at J; junction bases unmatched: 7. Written as DNA, the CDR3 is TGTGCCAGCAGCCTCGGACAGGGGGCTCGAGAGCAGTACTTC. This gives the protein CASSLGQGAREQYF.

This clone turned up a few times. The chain uses TRBV7-2 and TRBJ2-1; 10 bases are a match to TRBD2. CDR3 size: 13 residues. Per the germline V gene, CDR1 is SGHTA and CDR2 is FQGNSA. J was trimmed by 8 bases and V by 3 bases; bases with no gene match: 1. CDR3 loop: CASSFGTSDEQFF. The CDR3 DNA reads as TGTGCCAGCAGCTTCGGGACTAGCGATGAGCAGTTCTTC.

The V gene is TRBV7-8, the J gene TRBJ1-4; 7 bases are shared with TRBD1. This CDR3 has 15 residues. Trimming removed 6 bases from V and 5 bases from J; junction bases left unmatched: 9. In germline, CDR1 is SGHVS, CDR2 FQNEAQ. CDR3 nucleotide sequence: TGTGCCAGCAGTTCTTCCGGGACAGTGAATGAAAAACTGTTTTTT. Residues: CASSSSGTVNEKLFF.

The table lists this clone with a few counts. V is TRBV7-9 and J is TRBJ1-2, with D possibly being TRBD1 (5 bases). The CDR3 extends over 15 amino acids. V lost 4 bases to trimming and J lost 8 bases, with 20 bases between them. CDR1 is SEHNR and CDR2 is FQNEAQ in the germline V gene (reference sequence). The CDR3 sequence is CASSSSGRGLGGYTF. In DNA, the CDR3 is TGTGCCAGCAGCTCTTCTGGGAGGGGCCTGGGAGGCTACACCTTC.

The chain employs TRBV27 and TRBJ2-2; D call uncertain. Trimming left V 5 bases short and J 1 base short, with 17 bases between. Germline loops: CDR1 MNHEY, CDR2 SMNVEV (reference sequence). This CDR3 contains 17 residues. CDR3 protein: CASSPRLMTGNTGELFF. The CDR3 nucleotides are TGTGCCAGCAGTCCCCGACTCATGACGGGGAACACCGGGGAGCTGTTTTTT.

The chain carries TRBV5-1 and TRBJ1-4; D gene uncertain. Germline V gene data show CDR1 as SGHRS and CDR2 as YFSETQ. The CDR3 extends over 15 amino acids. Trimming removed 0 bases at V and 8 bases at J, with 14 bases between. The CDR3 loop is CASSLVGEVQEKLFF. The CDR3 coding sequence is TGCGCCAGCAGCTTGGTGGGAGAAGTGCAAGAAAAACTGTTTTTT.